This entry features one TCR beta chain sequence. Its specificity is unknown. Method: immunoSEQ multiplex PCR; TCRdb's copy keeps in-frame clones and lacks some. Among 30,000 to 35,000 clones listed, roughly 93% were seen once. These data originate in a study of T cells in localized non-small cell lung cancer. Whole-study findings and limits: Clonality peaked in uninvolved adjacent lung rather than tumor. In adjacent lung, a median roughly 60 of the top 100 tumor clones were found. Higher adjacent-lung clonality was associated with shorter survival.

Trimming at V came to 4 bases and at J to 2 bases, leaving 9 bases not matched to a gene. CDR3 length: 17 amino acids. Per germline, CDR1 KGHSH and CDR2 LQKENI. The chain has TRBV18 and TRBJ2-2; 8 bases are shared with TRBD2. The specimen was peripheral blood, collected before any cancer treatment. The TCR comes from a female donor of 60 years or more with stage I lung adenocarcinoma. DNA of the CDR3: TGTGCCAGCTCACAAGAATCGGGGGGGCCAAACACCGGGGAGCTGTTTTTT. Amino acids: CASSQESGGPNTGELFF.